The TCR beta chain under discussion was sequenced for a study of T cells after somatic rescue of genetic block. Clones were read by immunoSEQ multiplex PCR, and TCRdb kept only the in-frame ones, dropping some. Altogether tens of thousands of clones are present, approximately 91% being singletons, with the ten largest covering approximately 3%. Germline-derived CDR1 and CDR2 are KGHSH and LQKENI. V was clipped by 4 bases and J by 4 bases; unmatched bases: 9. The CDR3 is made up of 17 amino acids. A few counts support this clone. The specimen sequenced was peripheral blood mononuclear cells (PBMCs). This chain uses TRBV18 with TRBJ2-2; 10 nucleotides match TRBD1. The origin of this receptor is a man aged 30 to 45. As DNA, the CDR3 is TGTGCCAGCTCACGAACCGCGACAGGGGGCGGCACCGGGGAGCTGTTTTTT. Translating it yields CASSRTATGGGTGELFF.